This T cell receptor (beta chain) was documented in a study of shared clonotypes between healthy human individuals. Findings and limits, study-wide: Naive subsets usually exceeded memory subsets in estimated richness.

Investigators divided CD4+ cells into CD45RA+ naive and CD45RA-negative memory subsets. As concerns this clone: Its antigen is still unknown.

The CDR3 is 16 amino acids. V was clipped by 0 bases and J by 5 bases, with 16 bases between them. In germline, CDR1 is MNHNY, CDR2 SVGAGI (reference sequence). Source study methods: Quality scores were absent from the junction-only immunoSEQ sequences, so filtering differed. TCRdb keeps only in-frame clones here, not all; method: immunoSEQ multiplex PCR. V and J calls and clone size are those listed in that table; D and trimming were worked out from the DNA. This table has some 1,400,000 clones, 96% appearing once. The sample taken for sequencing was naive CD4+ T cells sorted from blood. Subset described: CD45RA+ positively selected. The chain has TRBV6-6 and TRBJ1-2; D gene ambiguous. This clonotype was obtained from a man aged 30 to 39 in good health. CDR3 sequence: CASSYSTRSSLYGYTF. The CDR3 region has the DNA TGTGCCAGCAGTTACTCGACAAGGTCCTCCTTATATGGCTACACCTTC.